This T cell receptor (beta chain) was profiled in a study of blood T cell repertoires in COVID-19. Trimming removed 1 base from V and 3 bases from J, with 9 bases in between. The CDR3 sequence is 14 residues long. Germline V gene sequence: CDR1 SGHTA, CDR2 FQGNSA. This clone was picked up a small number of times. Profiled with immunoSEQ multiplex PCR; TCRdb holds only in-frame clones, not every one. The table has approximately 120,000 clones, around 89% seen once. The J gene is TRBJ1-2, the V gene TRBV7-2; D is unresolved. Sequencing used peripheral blood. This TCR was recovered from a human donor with acute or convalescent COVID-19. The donor label of this sample is uncertain. CDR3 sequence reads: CASSLGVEDYGYTF. The CDR3 nucleotides are TGTGCCAGCAGCTTAGGGGTGGAGGACTATGGCTACACCTTC.